These T cell receptor beta chains were read from a single sample in a study of metastatic and nonmetastatic thyroid tumors. TCRdb re-called clones from the PCR reads using MiXCR. The sample contains thousands of clones, about 30% of which appear only once. The sequenced sample consisted of tumor tissue. Receptor source: a female donor with papillary thyroid cancer or a benign thyroid nodule (not recorded which). Some clones in this sample may be carry-over from other donors' samples. Each CDR3 is given with its conserved first and last residue. D genes are given only for firm matches. Clone size, where shown, is once, few, many, or a class for clones that have expanded.

-	TRBD2	TRBV30	TRBJ2-7	TGTGCCTGGAGTGTACTAGCGGGAGACGAGCAGTACTTC	CAWSVLAGDEQYF
once	-	TRBV11-1	TRBJ1-3	TGTGCCAGCAGCCGGGGCCCGGCAGGGAGAGGAAACACCATATATTTT	CASSRGPAGRGNTIYF
-	-	TRBV20-1	TRBJ2-3	TGCAGTGCTAGGGAAGTCGATACGCAGTATTTT	CSAREVDTQYF
-	TRBD2	TRBV12-3/TRBV12-4	TRBJ2-7	TGTGCCAGCATCCCCGGACTAGCGGGAGCCTTCGATCAGTACTTC	CASIPGLAGAFDQYF
many	TRBD2	TRBV28	TRBJ2-1	TGTGCCAGCAAGAGCGGGACTAGTGAAGCCAATGAGCAGTTCTTC	CASKSGTSEANEQFF
many	-	TRBV11-2	TRBJ2-1	TGTGCCAGCAGCCCAATCGGCGATGAGCAGTTCTTC	CASSPIGDEQFF
-	TRBD2	TRBV15	TRBJ2-5	TGTGCCACCAGCAGAATAGCGGGGGAGACCCAGTACTTC	CATSRIAGETQYF
-	TRBD2	TRBV28	TRBJ2-1	TGTGCCAGCAGTTTTGCGGGGACTAAGTTCTGGGGTGAGCAGTTCTTC	CASSFAGTKFWGEQFF
once	-	TRBV5-4	TRBJ2-7	TGTGCCAGCAGCCGCCCACCGGTACAGTGGGACGAGCAGTACTTC	CASSRPPVQWDEQYF
few	-	TRBV6-2/TRBV6-3	TRBJ2-3	TGTGCCAGCTTAATTAAGGACGGGACTTTTAGCACAGATACGCAGTATTTT	CASLIKDGTFSTDTQYF
many	-	TRBV14	TRBJ1-2	TGTGCCAGCAGCCAAGCCGCAGTTTCGAACTATGGCTACACCTTC	CASSQAAVSNYGYTF
medium-sized	TRBD2	TRBV2	TRBJ2-7	TGTGCCAGCAGTGAAGGAAGGACTAGCGGTTACGAGCAGTACTTC	CASSEGRTSGYEQYF
many	TRBD2	TRBV2	TRBJ2-1	TGTGCCAGCAGGCCCCCAGCGGGAGTGGTCTACAATGAGCAGTTCTTC	CASRPPAGVVYNEQFF
-	-	TRBV5-4	TRBJ1-2	TGTGCCAGCATCTTACGGGGAGATGAATATGGCTACACCTTC	CASILRGDEYGYTF
few	TRBD1	TRBV28	TRBJ2-7	TGTGCCAGCTCCCAAGGGACAGGGATCAGCACAGACCCCTACGAGCAGTACTTC	CASSQGTGISTDPYEQYF
-	-	TRBV30	TRBJ2-7	TGTGCCTGGACGCCGACTAGCTCCTACGAGCAGTACTTC	CAWTPTSSYEQYF
medium-sized	-	TRBV6-1	TRBJ1-2	TGTGCCAGCAGTGAAGGTACTGGCTACACCTTC	CASSEGTGYTF
once	-	TRBV18	TRBJ1-1	TGTGCCAGCTCACCATGGGGACAGAACACTGAAGCTTTCTTT	CASSPWGQNTEAFF
-	-	TRBV27	TRBJ2-7	TGTGCCAGCATCCCAGGACCCTACGAGCAGTACTTC	CASIPGPYEQYF
many	-	TRBV7-9	TRBJ2-5	TGTGCCAGCAGCGGTAGGGAAAGGGAGACCCAGTACTTC	CASSGRERETQYF
many	TRBD2	TRBV11-1	TRBJ2-2	TGTGCCAGCAGCCTTGGACTAGCGGGATTAAGCACCGGGGAGCTGTTTTTT	CASSLGLAGLSTGELFF
medium-sized	TRBD2	TRBV9	TRBJ2-1	TGTGCCAGCAGCGTAGCTACATCCGGACTAGCGGGAGTTGAGCAGTTCTTC	CASSVATSGLAGVEQFF
medium-sized	-	TRBV18	TRBJ2-7	TGTGCCAGCTCACGGGGGAAAGGGTACGAGCAGTACTTC	CASSRGKGYEQYF
few	-	TRBV25-1	TRBJ2-1	TGTGCCAGCAGTTACGGTCAGGACAATGAGCAGTTCTTC	CASSYGQDNEQFF
few	-	TRBV28	TRBJ1-5	TGTGCCAGCAGTTCATTCGGTCAGCCCCAGCATTTT	CASSSFGQPQHF
medium-sized	TRBD2	TRBV5-1	TRBJ2-1	TGCGCCAGCAGCTTGGGACTAGCGGGAACCAATGAGCAGTTCTTC	CASSLGLAGTNEQFF
-	-	TRBV7-9	TRBJ1-3	TGTGCCAGCAGCTTAGACCTGGCTGGAAACACCATATATTTT	CASSLDLAGNTIYF
-	-	TRBV20-1	TRBJ2-1	TGCAGTGCCAAGGGGGACTCCTCCTACAATGAGCAGTTCTTC	CSAKGDSSYNEQFF
many	TRBD2	TRBV20-1	TRBJ2-3	TGCAGTACAACTCCGGGACTAGCGGGAGGGCCCGCAGATACGCAGTATTTT	CSTTPGLAGGPADTQYF
once	-	TRBV5-1	TRBJ2-7	TGCGCCAGCAGGACAGCAAGCTCCTACGAGCAGTACTTC	CASRTASSYEQYF
-	-	TRBV3-1	TRBJ2-7	TGTGCCAGCAGCCCAACCCAGACTACCTCCTACGAGCAGTACTTC	CASSPTQTTSYEQYF
medium-sized	TRBD2	TRBV28	TRBJ2-3	TGTGCCAGCAGACACACGGGACTAGCAGAAACTAGCACAGATACGCAGTATTTT	CASRHTGLAETSTDTQYF
-	-	TRBV18	TRBJ2-7	TGTGCCAGCTCACCCCCAGGAGCCTACGAGCAGTACTTC	CASSPPGAYEQYF
many	TRBD2	TRBV5-1	TRBJ2-3	TGCGCCAGTCAGCGGGGCGGGAGCACAGATACGCAGTATTTT	CASQRGGSTDTQYF
-	TRBD2	TRBV20-1	TRBJ2-3	TGCAGTGCTCCCTTGACGGGAGGGAGAGATACGCAGTATTTT	CSAPLTGGRDTQYF
-	-	TRBV5-1	TRBJ2-3	TGCGCCAGCAGCTTGGCCGCGTACACAGATACGCAGTATTTT	CASSLAAYTDTQYF
-	TRBD2	TRBV28	TRBJ2-5	TGTGCCAGCAGTTTTAGTACTAGCGGGGGCCCGTACCAAGAGACCCAGTACTTC	CASSFSTSGGPYQETQYF
few	TRBD1	TRBV10-3	TRBJ1-5	TGTGCCATCAGTGGGACAGGGAGGGGGCAGCCCCAGCATTTT	CAISGTGRGQPQHF
medium-sized	-	TRBV4-3	TRBJ1-1	TGCGCCAGCAGCCAAACGAGTACCGGCACTGAAGCTTTCTTT	CASSQTSTGTEAFF
medium-sized	TRBD2	TRBV20-1	TRBJ2-7	TGCAGTGCTTCTGGACTAGCGGGAGCCCGCTACGAGCAGTACTTC	CSASGLAGARYEQYF
few	-	TRBV6-1	TRBJ2-2	TGTGCCAGCAGGGGGGACGAGTCGGACACCGGGGAGCTGTTTTTT	CASRGDESDTGELFF
medium-sized	TRBD1	TRBV6-1	TRBJ2-7	TGTGCCAGCAGCCGACAGGGTCACAACGAGCAGTACTTC	CASSRQGHNEQYF
few	-	TRBV7-8	TRBJ2-7	TGTGCCAGCAGCTCCCGCCCCCACGAGCAGTACTTC	CASSSRPHEQYF
few	-	TRBV10-1	TRBJ2-1	TGCGCCAGCAGTGGTGGCTCGGGGTCCTACAATGAGCAGTTCTTC	CASSGGSGSYNEQFF